This TCR beta chain was obtained from a study of OX40 agonist ivuxolimab in advanced cancers. Across the whole study: Patients received intravenous ivuxolimab every 2 weeks at 0.01 to 10 mg/kg. Anti-PD-1, anti-PD-L1 or anti-CTLA-4 therapy given earlier was allowed, and approximately 40% had some. Dose-escalation patients suffered from hepatocellular carcinoma, melanoma, renal cell or head and neck cancer.

Per the germline V gene, CDR1 is SGHDT and CDR2 is YYEEEE. V was clipped by 4 bases and J by 7 bases, with 17 bases between them. The CDR3 loop spans 14 amino acids. Only in-frame clones appear in the TCRdb table, and some are missing; sequencing was by immunoSEQ multiplex PCR. The sample consists of tens of thousands of clones, 90% of them appearing once. The chain couples TRBV5-6 to TRBJ1-2, with D uncertain. This specimen consisted of CD4+ or CD8+ T cells sorted from blood, obtained in a trial of the OX40 agonist ivuxolimab. The TCR comes from an adult with an advanced solid tumor such as melanoma, head and neck, liver or kidney cancer. The CDR3 sequence is CASSPPQTSSGYTF. The CDR3 DNA is TGTGCCAGCAGCCCGCCCCAGACGAGCAGTGGCTACACCTTC.